The entry below describes one T cell receptor (beta chain). What it recognizes is unknown. Cells designated naive CD8 were CD45RO-negative and were positively selected for CCR7, with terminally differentiated effector memory CD45RA+ cells excluded. Over several immunoSEQ plates, each subset's genomic DNA was distributed in even portions. Each sorted subset replicate got 200 ng genomic DNA, roughly 30,000 genomes. The data were produced by immunoSEQ multiplex PCR, yet TCRdb's version contains in-frame clones alone and is incomplete. The data contain over 2 million clones, roughly 94% of them singletons. The CDR3 totals 14 residues. V was shortened by 6 bases and J by 0 bases, with 11 bases between the two germline ends. Germline assignment: CDR1 MNHNY and CDR2 SVGAGI (reference sequence). This entry comes from a study of shared clonotypes between healthy human individuals. Study outcomes and limitations: Tissues were not sampled, only blood, and their repertoires likely differ.

The chain is built from TRBV6-6 and TRBJ2-5; D is unresolved. Input material: naive CD8+ T cells sorted from blood. This TCR derives from a man between 18 and 35 years old in good health. The CDR3 DNA reads TGTGCCAGCAGCGTAGTTGGGGACCAAGAGACCCAGTACTTC. This codes for CASSVVGDQETQYF.